This entry features one T cell receptor beta chain sequence. A few counts support this clonotype. Its target antigen remains unknown. Base quality data are lacking; no much larger clone is found one base away. Donors were 39 systemically healthy Caucasian individuals from Russia aged roughly 6 to 90 years. Each donor gave roughly 11 milliliters of peripheral blood, drawn into EDTA-treated Vacutainer tubes. Ficoll-Paque density-gradient centrifugation was used to isolate PBMCs, with at least 7 million per sample. Trizol reagent was used to extract total RNA from the PBMCs, yielding at least 6 micrograms per sample. Naive CD45RAhigh/CD27high T cell percentages were measured by flow cytometry on a PBMC aliquot from every donor. The source of the sample is a study of blood T cells in healthy people across ages (dated by TCRdb to between 2015 and 2016). At the level of the whole study: Template switching captured roughly one uniquely barcoded TCR beta cDNA molecule per two T cells in model experiments. To track age-related changes in TCR beta repertoire diversity, the study relied on deep sequencing normalized with unique cDNA molecular identifiers. The donors were split into four age groups: young (average about 15 years), middle-aged (39), aged (about 56) and long-lived (over 80). Donors of different ages were randomly distributed across sequencing lanes to avoid experimental bias. The study analyzed two additional independent replicas of 1 million unique cDNA reads from the same blood draw for two donors, one aged 18 to 29 and one aged 80 or older. The full study reports these points: Estimates of total diversity from one million sequenced T cells were regarded as lower bounds and underestimates. There was a strong correlation between observed TCR beta diversity and the percentage of naive T cells measured by flow cytometry. Donor CMV infection status was unknown, potentially confounding age-related changes in expanded clonotypes. Bulk unsorted PBMC profiling prevented conclusive comparison of naive and antigen-experienced compartments. Compared with the aged group, the long-lived group had more naive CD4+ T cells, fewer expanded clones and increased TCR diversity, a pattern suggesting age selection. As age increased, observed TCR beta diversity per million T cells dropped in a roughly linear way, and a significant reduction was already evident by age 40.

V drops 4 bases and J drops 4 bases, leaving 21 bases in between. The CDR3, from cysteine to phenylalanine, totals 16 residues. Only CDR3 DNA is held: 48 bases, read in frame from base 1. The germline V gene provides CDR1 SGHTS and CDR2 YDEGEE. The receptor library was made with 5' RACE. Sequencing was carried out with an Illumina HiSeq 2500. A second PCR of about 6 to 11 cycles was run with a J-beta primer mix and a sample-barcoded 5' primer. Each TCR beta cDNA molecule received a unique molecular identifier from a template-switch 5' adaptor carrying 12 random nucleotides. Each sample yielded at least 2.5 million CDR3-containing paired-end reads. All of the RNA was converted into first-strand cDNA using the Mint cDNA synthesis kit, with a TRBC-specific oligonucleotide serving as the primer. Following uracil-DNA glycosylase treatment, a first 18-cycle PCR with universal primers M1SS and BC2_uni_R was performed on all cDNA. From the authors' description of their analysis: For normalization, 1 million high-quality reads, each with a distinct molecular identifier, were randomly selected from each sample. Instead of being binned into consensus sequences, reads that shared molecular identifiers were thrown out. MiTCR, with a Q25 quality threshold and the strictest error-elimination algorithm, was used for CDR3 identification, clonotype clustering and error correction. A nonparametric unseen species model with Euler transformation was used to estimate lower-bound total TCR beta diversity. TCRdb reran the public reads through fastp at Q25 and MiXCR, keeping productive beta chains. Every entry covers one CDR3 protein and lists the most common genes and DNA from its rows. The V and J calls follow TCRdb's processing rather than the paper's. Recorded for this sample are fewer than 800,000 distinct CDR3 sequences; under 25% of them occurred a single time. The biggest ten clones account for roughly 3.6% of the sample.

This clonotype was obtained from a man in his 70s in good health. Here the chain combines TRBV5-8 and TRBJ2-7; the D gene assignment is perhaps TRBD1 or TRBD2, with each matching 6 bases. Sequenced sample: blood. The nucleotide sequence reads as follows: TGTGCCAGCAGCCACCAACCAAGACTAGGGGGTTACGAGCAGTACTTC. Translated, this gives CASSHQPRLGGYEQYF.